This T cell receptor beta chain was found in a study of response to subunit inactivated influenza vaccine. TCRdb itself ran the RT-PCR reads through MiXCR, one entry per CDR3 protein. The profile shows more than 500,000 distinct CDR3 sequences, approximately 10% of them singletons. CDR1 and CDR2 from the germline V gene are SGHTA and FQGNSA. The CDR3 spans 17 residues. V dropped 1 base and J dropped 7 bases, with 22 bases sitting between them. The same specimen was also included in a second study, on T cells expressing NK-cell markers. This second report adds: The authors made TCR beta cDNA libraries by 5'RACE template switching. This switching added a universal primer site and UMIs. The sequencing cohort of eight donors included seven HCMV-seropositive individuals and one seronegative individual.

This sample comprised PBMCs from blood, obtained on the day of vaccination. The chain couples TRBV7-2 to TRBJ1-2; a weak D match, TRBD1 (6 bases). The TCR originated in a man aged 50 to 60 who received an inactivated influenza vaccine. The CDR3 region has the DNA TGTGCCAGCAGCTTAGGGTCCCCGGGGTCGGGGGCTGGTGGCTACACCTTC. Translating it yields CASSLGSPGSGAGGYTF.